This TCR beta chain came from a study of blood T cell repertoires in COVID-19. V was clipped by 1 base and J by 4 bases; unmatched bases: 4. In germline, CDR1 is SGHTA, CDR2 FQGNSA. The CDR3 totals 16 residues. Source study methods: Reference gene primers were amplified, and this amplification served to estimate nucleated cell counts. Data came from immunoSEQ multiplex PCR; TCRdb stores just in-frame clones and leaves some out. D and trimming come from the DNA, and the V and J calls and clone size come from that table. The sample lists roughly 250,000 clones, approximately 82% occurring once. The chain joins TRBV7-2 to TRBJ1-6; 7 bases fit TRBD1. This receptor was obtained from a man aged 40-55 years with active or convalescent COVID-19. Sequenced input: peripheral blood. CDR3 bases: TGTGCCAGCAGCTTAGGAGGACAGGCTTATAATTCACCCCTCCACTTT. Translation: CASSLGGQAYNSPLHF.